Following are 22 T cell receptor beta chains from one sample sequenced in a study of blood T cell repertoires in COVID-19 (dated by TCRdb to the early 2020s). Receptor amplification or capture employed the immunoSEQ multiplex PCR assay. The immuneACCESS repertoire file appears here via TCRdb, limited to in-frame rearrangements. These files lack a portion of the clones; in checked studies, under half of the deficit traces to unresolved V genes, and the cause of the others is not known. The sample table holds tens of thousands of clones, of which 92% were seen once. Over 2% of the sample belongs to the ten largest clones. Input material: peripheral blood. The origin of the receptors is a man aged 50-59 years with active COVID-19.

V and J are TRBV5-1 and TRBJ1-6; D is undetermined. This CDR3 region has 15 residues. CDR1 and CDR2 (germline): SGHRS, YFSETQ. Trimming removed 4 bases from V and 9 bases from J, with 17 bases in between. DNA of the CDR3: TGCGCCAGCAGCATCGACCCTACCTCAGGTTCACCCCTCCACTTT. It codes for CASSIDPTSGSPLHF.

In this sample, this clone turned up once. The chain joins TRBV5-1 to TRBJ2-7; 7 nucleotides align to TRBD2. This CDR3 has 15 amino acids. Trimming at V came to 2 bases and at J to 3 bases, leaving 8 bases not matched to a gene. Per germline, CDR1 SGHRS and CDR2 YFSETQ. The CDR3 here is CASSFEPGGNYEQYF. In nucleotides, the CDR3 is TGCGCCAGCAGCTTCGAACCGGGGGGTAACTACGAGCAGTACTTC. Variable domain in full (rest from reference TRBV5-1 and TRBJ2-7): KAGVTQTPRYLIKTRGQQVTLSCSPISGHRSVSWYQQTPGQGLQFLFEYFSETQRNKGNFPGRFSGRQFSNSRSEMNVSTLELGDSALYLCASSFEPGGNYEQYFGPGTRLTVT.

This clone was counted between two and nine times. The CDR3: CASSPISELLHEQYF. CDR3 DNA sequence: TGTGCCAGCAGCCCTATTAGTGAGTTACTCCACGAGCAGTACTTC. V and J are TRBV7-6 and TRBJ2-7; the D is unclear. CDR3 size: 15 residues. The V gene's germline CDR1 is SGHVS and CDR2 FNYEAQ. V was cut by 5 bases and J by 5 bases, with 19 bases left in between.

The V gene is TRBV5-4, the J gene TRBJ2-5, with 9 nucleotides matching TRBD2. The germline V gene encodes CDR1 SGHNT and CDR2 YYREEE (reference sequence). This CDR3 comprises 15 residues. V lost 3 bases to trimming and J lost 3 bases; unmatched junction nucleotides: 6. The chain's CDR3 is CASSYMTSGKETQYF. The CDR3 DNA follows: TGTGCCAGCAGCTACATGACTAGCGGTAAAGAGACCCAGTACTTC.

This clone was recorded only once. The chain recombines TRBV5-6 with TRBJ1-1; D not certain. The germline V and J ends were trimmed by 0 bases and 4 bases, with 16 bases remaining between them. CDR3 length: 16 residues. CDR1 and CDR2 (germline): SGHDT, YYEEEE. DNA of the CDR3: TGTGCCAGCAGCTTGGAACTCGGCGAGGTATTCACTGAAGCTTTCTTT. Translated: CASSLELGEVFTEAFF.

V is TRBV2 and J is TRBJ1-5; 8 bases map to TRBD1. Per the germline V gene, CDR1 is SNHLY and CDR2 is FYNNEI. This CDR3 is built from 14 residues. V lost 1 base to trimming and J lost 4 bases; unmatched junction nucleotides: 0. This CDR3 is CASSEDRGNQPQHF. Written as DNA, the CDR3 is TGTGCCAGCAGTGAAGACAGGGGGAATCAGCCCCAGCATTTT.

V and J are TRBV5-6 and TRBJ2-1, with D perhaps TRBD2 (5 bases). CDR1 and CDR2 (germline): SGHDT, YYEEEE. V was shortened by 3 bases and J by 5 bases, with 21 bases between the two germline ends. This CDR3 has 17 amino acids. CDR3 sequence: CASSSGAFRLGDNEQFF. The CDR3 DNA sequence: TGTGCCAGCAGCTCGGGTGCCTTTAGGTTGGGAGACAATGAGCAGTTCTTC.

This sequence joins TRBV19 and TRBJ1-2; a possible D gene is TRBD1 (5 bases). The V and J ends lost 5 bases and 0 bases respectively, with 19 bases between them. CDR1 is LNHDA and CDR2 is SQIVND in the germline V gene (reference sequence). The CDR3 covers 17 residues. The CDR3, as DNA: TGTGCCAGTAGTCCCGAGCAGGGTTTCTTTTCTAACTATGGCTACACCTTC. Translating it yields CASSPEQGFFSNYGYTF.

The chain couples TRBV5-4 to TRBJ2-3; D gene unclear. The ends were cut back, 0 bases at V and 0 bases at J, with 8 bases in the middle. The CDR3 loop spans 15 amino acids. Germline V gene data show CDR1 as SGHNT and CDR2 as YYREEE (reference sequence). Here the CDR3 DNA reads TGTGCCAGCAGCTTGGCCCGAGATAGCACAGATACGCAGTATTTT. This sequence encodes CASSLARDSTDTQYF.

The V and J genes are TRBV9 and TRBJ2-2; D might be TRBD2 (5 bases). CDR3 length: 14 amino acids. Germline CDR1 SGDLS, CDR2 YYNGEE. Trimming stripped 4 bases from V and 5 bases from J, with 12 bases between. CDR3 sequence reads: CASSPPSGTGELFF. The CDR3 nucleotides are TGTGCCAGCAGCCCCCCATCGGGAACCGGGGAGCTGTTTTTT.

The chain is built from TRBV4-1 and TRBJ2-1; a weak D match, TRBD2 (5 bases). Germline V CDR1 and CDR2: MGHRA, YSYEKL. The CDR3 runs to 16 residues. Trimming took 4 bases from V and 9 from J, leaving 22 bases between them. CDR3 region: CASSPHAGLLVGEQFF. The CDR3 DNA reads TGCGCCAGCAGCCCCCACGCGGGTCTGTTGGTGGGTGAGCAGTTCTTC.

The rearrangement uses TRBV27 and TRBJ2-7, with TRBD1 as a possible D gene (6 bases). V shed 3 bases and J shed 4 bases, with 10 bases lying between them. The germline gives CDR1 MNHEY, CDR2 SMNVEV (reference sequence). The CDR3 has 13 residues. The CDR3 nucleotides are TGTGCCAGCAGTTTTCAACAGGGATACGAGCAGTACTTC. This codes for CASSFQQGYEQYF.

This clone was observed a single time. CDR3 sequence: CASSPNAGSYGYTF. For the CDR3, the DNA is TGTGCCAGCAGCCCAAACGCCGGGTCCTATGGCTACACCTTC. V usage is TRBV7-9 and J usage is TRBJ1-2, with no clear D. The germline gives CDR1 SEHNR, CDR2 FQNEAQ (reference sequence). V dropped 5 bases and J dropped 4 bases, with 14 bases sitting between them. The CDR3 runs 14 residues.

The rearrangement uses TRBV7-2 and TRBJ1-2; D is possibly TRBD1 (6 bases). Between the trimmed V and J ends, which lost 5 bases and 5 bases, there was a span of 18 bases. This CDR3 has 15 residues. CDR1 is SGHTA, CDR2 FQGNSA, per germline. The CDR3 DNA is TGTGCCAGCAGCCCTCGGAGCGGGGGCAGGTATGGCTACACCTTC. The encoded protein is CASSPRSGGRYGYTF.

V is TRBV18 and J is TRBJ2-3, with D possibly TRBD2 on 5 matching bases. The CDR3 runs 15 residues. From germline, CDR1 is KGHSH and CDR2 LQKENI. The V end lost 3 bases, the J end lost 6 bases, and 16 bases lay between the germline ends. In DNA, the CDR3 is TGTGCCAGCTCACCCGGACTGTTGGTACGCGATACGCAGTATTTT. Translating gives CASSPGLLVRDTQYF.

V is TRBV18 and J is TRBJ2-7; 8 positions agree with TRBD1. Germline values: CDR1 KGHSH, CDR2 LQKENI. The CDR3 sequence is 14 residues long. V lost 2 bases and J lost 2; bases outside the gene matches: 2. The CDR3 sequence: CASSPAQGAYEQYF. The DNA of the CDR3 is TGTGCCAGCTCACCAGCACAGGGGGCCTACGAGCAGTACTTC. Filled out from reference TRBV18 and TRBJ2-7, the complete variable domain reads NAGVMQNPRHLVRRRGQEARLRCSPMKGHSHVYWYRQLPEEGLKFMVYLQKENIIDESGMPKERFSAEFPKEGPSILRIQQVVRGDSAAYFCASSPAQGAYEQYFGPGTRLTVT.

The chain recombines TRBV3-1 (or the pseudogene TRBV3-2) with TRBJ1-3; the D gene is possibly TRBD1 (6 bases). V was pared by 3 bases and J by 0 bases, with 6 bases between. The CDR3 is 14 amino acids. Germline CDR1 is LGHDT and CDR2 is YNNKEL (reference sequence). The CDR3 is CASSQGHSGNTIYF. The CDR3 DNA follows: TGTGCCAGCAGCCAGGGACACTCTGGAAACACCATATATTTT.

The V gene is TRBV24-1, the J gene TRBJ2-1; the match to TRBD2 covers 10 bases. CDR1 is KGHDR, CDR2 SFDVKD, per germline. Trimming removed 8 bases from V and 4 bases from J; junction bases left unmatched: 10. The CDR3 covers 16 residues. CDR3 DNA sequence: TGTGCCACCATGGCTAGCGGGAGTACGGGTTACAATGAGCAGTTCTTC. The encoded protein is CATMASGSTGYNEQFF.

V usage is TRBV12-3 or TRBV12-4 and J usage is TRBJ1-4, with no clear D. This CDR3 contains 11 residues. V gave up 7 bases and J gave up 7 bases, with 7 bases separating them. The CDR3 loop is CASTPGEKLFF. For the CDR3, the DNA is TGTGCCAGCACCCCAGGTGAAAAACTGTTTTTT.

The chain employs TRBV6-5 and TRBJ1-5; no clear D gene. CDR1 MNHEY and CDR2 SVGAGI come from the germline V gene. The V end lost 8 bases, the J end lost 0 bases, and 11 bases lay between the germline ends. This CDR3 contains 14 residues. CDR3 in amino acids: CASAPDYSNQPQHF. CDR3 nucleotides: TGTGCCAGCGCGCCAGACTATAGCAATCAGCCCCAGCATTTT.

The chain has TRBV18 and TRBJ1-3; D possibly corresponds to TRBD1 (5 bases). The CDR3 consists of 16 residues. Trimming removed 2 bases at V and 1 base at J, with 12 bases between. Germline lookup yields CDR1 KGHSH and CDR2 LQKENI. The DNA for the CDR3 is TGTGCCAGCTCACCAGCACAGGAAGCATCTGGAAACACCATATATTTT. This sequence encodes CASSPAQEASGNTIYF.

As DNA, the CDR3 is TGCGCCAGCAGCGGGGCGGGGTCAGATACGCAGTATTTT. It codes for CASSGAGSDTQYF. This chain joins TRBV5-1 and TRBJ2-3, with D tentatively TRBD2 (6 bases). V lost 4 bases and J 4 bases, leaving 10 bases between the germline ends. Germline V lookup: CDR1 SGHRS, CDR2 YFSETQ. CDR3 length equals 13 residues.